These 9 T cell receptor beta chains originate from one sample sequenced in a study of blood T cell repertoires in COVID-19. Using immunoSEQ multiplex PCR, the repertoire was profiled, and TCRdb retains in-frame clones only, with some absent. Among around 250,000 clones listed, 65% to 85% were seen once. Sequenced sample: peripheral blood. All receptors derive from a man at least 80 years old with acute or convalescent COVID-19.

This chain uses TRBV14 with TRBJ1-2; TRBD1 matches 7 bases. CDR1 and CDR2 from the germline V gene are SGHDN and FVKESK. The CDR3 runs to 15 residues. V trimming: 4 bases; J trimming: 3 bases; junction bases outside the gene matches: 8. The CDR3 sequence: CASSRLQGMDYGYTF. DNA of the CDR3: TGTGCCAGCAGCCGCTTACAGGGGATGGACTATGGCTACACCTTC. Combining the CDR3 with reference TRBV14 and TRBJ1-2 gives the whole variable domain EAGVTQFPSHSVIEKGQTVTLRCDPISGHDNLYWYRRVMGKEIKFLLHFVKESKQDESGMPNNRFLAERTGGTYSTLKVQPAELEDSGVYFCASSRLQGMDYGYTFGSGTRLTVV.

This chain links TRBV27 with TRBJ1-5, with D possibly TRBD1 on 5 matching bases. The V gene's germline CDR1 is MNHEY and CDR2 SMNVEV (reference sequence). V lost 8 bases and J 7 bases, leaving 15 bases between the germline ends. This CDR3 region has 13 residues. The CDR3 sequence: CASGQGGRQPQHF. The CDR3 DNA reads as TGTGCCAGCGGGCAGGGAGGTCGGCAGCCCCAGCATTTT.

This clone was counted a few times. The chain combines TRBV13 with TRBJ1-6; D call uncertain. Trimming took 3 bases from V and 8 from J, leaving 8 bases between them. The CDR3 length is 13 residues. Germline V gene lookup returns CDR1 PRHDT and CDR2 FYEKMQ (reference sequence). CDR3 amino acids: CASSFLRDSPLHF. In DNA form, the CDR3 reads TGTGCCAGCAGCTTTCTGCGGGATTCACCCCTCCACTTT.

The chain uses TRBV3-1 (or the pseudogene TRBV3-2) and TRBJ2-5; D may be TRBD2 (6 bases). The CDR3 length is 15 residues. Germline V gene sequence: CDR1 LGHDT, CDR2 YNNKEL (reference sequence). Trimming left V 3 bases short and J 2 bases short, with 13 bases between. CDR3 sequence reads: CASSHSSGTQETQYF. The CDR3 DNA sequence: TGTGCCAGCAGCCATAGTAGCGGAACACAAGAGACCCAGTACTTC.

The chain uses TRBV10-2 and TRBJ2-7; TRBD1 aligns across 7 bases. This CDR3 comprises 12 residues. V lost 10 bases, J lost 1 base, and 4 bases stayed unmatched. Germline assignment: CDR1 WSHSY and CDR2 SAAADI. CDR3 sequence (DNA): TGCGCCACCTCGGGACAGTCCTACGAGCAGTACTTC. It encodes CATSGQSYEQYF.

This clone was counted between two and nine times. The CDR3 sequence is CASSYVDRDSPLHF. The CDR3 DNA reads TGTGCCAGCAGTTACGTGGACAGGGATTCACCCCTCCACTTT. The chain is built from TRBV6-5 and TRBJ1-6; TRBD1 matches at 8 bases. Germline V gene sequence: CDR1 MNHEY, CDR2 SVGAGI. V lost 2 bases to trimming and J lost 8 bases; unmatched junction nucleotides: 2. This CDR3 has 14 amino acids.

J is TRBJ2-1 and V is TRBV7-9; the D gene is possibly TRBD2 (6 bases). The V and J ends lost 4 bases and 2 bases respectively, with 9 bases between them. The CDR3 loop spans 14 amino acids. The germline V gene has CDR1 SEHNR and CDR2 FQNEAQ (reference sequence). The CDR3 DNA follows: TGTGCCAGCAGCTCCCCGGGAGCCTACAATGAGCAGTTCTTC. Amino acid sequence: CASSSPGAYNEQFF.

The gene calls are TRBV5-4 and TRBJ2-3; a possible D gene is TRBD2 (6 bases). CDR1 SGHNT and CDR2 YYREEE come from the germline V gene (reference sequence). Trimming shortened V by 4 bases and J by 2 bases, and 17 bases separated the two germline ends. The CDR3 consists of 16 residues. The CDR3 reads CASSDGTGGATDTQYF. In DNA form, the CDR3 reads TGTGCCAGCAGCGACGGGACCGGCGGGGCCACAGATACGCAGTATTTT.

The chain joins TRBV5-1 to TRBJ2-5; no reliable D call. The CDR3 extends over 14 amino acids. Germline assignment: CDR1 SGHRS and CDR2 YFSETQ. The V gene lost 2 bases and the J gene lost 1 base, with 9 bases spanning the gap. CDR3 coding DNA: TGCGCCAGCAGCTTCAACTCTGGCCAAGAGACCCAGTACTTC. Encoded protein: CASSFNSGQETQYF.